This T cell receptor (beta chain) was profiled in a study of shared clonotypes between healthy human individuals. On the study more broadly: Two women and three men aged 18 to 49 served as donors.

Whole-study results and caveats: In this cohort, only blood was sampled, and tissue repertoires likely differ. Sharing across four donors was highest in naive CD4 (roughly 5%) and lowest in memory CD8 (around 0.4%).

Everyone who donated was a Caucasian adult who lived in Nashville, Tennessee. Points on this clone: The target antigen is unknown.

Profiled with immunoSEQ multiplex PCR; TCRdb holds only in-frame clones, not every one. The table lists 650,000 to 750,000 clones, about 78% of them singletons. This sequence originates from a woman aged 25 to 45 in good health. The sample was memory CD4+ T cells sorted from blood. Subset of the sample: CD45RA-negative fraction.

The DNA for the CDR3 is TGTGCCAGCAGCGTCGTGGGAAACTCCTACAATGAGCAGTTCTTC. Translation: CASSVVGNSYNEQFF. This sequence joins TRBV9 and TRBJ2-1; D gene uncertain. V lost 2 bases to trimming and J lost 0 bases, with 9 bases between them. The CDR3 has 15 residues. Germline V lookup: CDR1 SGDLS, CDR2 YYNGEE. Together with reference TRBV9 and TRBJ2-1, the CDR3 gives the full variable domain: DSGVTQTPKHLITATGQRVTLRCSPRSGDLSVYWYQQSLDQGLQFLIQYYNGEERAKGNILERFSAQQFPDLHSELNLSSLELGDSALYFCASSVVGNSYNEQFFGPGTRLTVL.